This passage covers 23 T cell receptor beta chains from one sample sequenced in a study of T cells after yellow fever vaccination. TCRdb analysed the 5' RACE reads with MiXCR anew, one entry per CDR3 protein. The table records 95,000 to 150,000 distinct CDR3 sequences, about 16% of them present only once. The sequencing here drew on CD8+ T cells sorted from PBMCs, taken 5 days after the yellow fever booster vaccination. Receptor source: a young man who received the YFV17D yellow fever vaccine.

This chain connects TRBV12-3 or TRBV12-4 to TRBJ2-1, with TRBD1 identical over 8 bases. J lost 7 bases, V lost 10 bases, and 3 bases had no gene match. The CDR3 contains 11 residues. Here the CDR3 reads CATRQGNEQFF. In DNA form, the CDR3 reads TGTGCCACCCGACAGGGGAATGAGCAGTTCTTC.

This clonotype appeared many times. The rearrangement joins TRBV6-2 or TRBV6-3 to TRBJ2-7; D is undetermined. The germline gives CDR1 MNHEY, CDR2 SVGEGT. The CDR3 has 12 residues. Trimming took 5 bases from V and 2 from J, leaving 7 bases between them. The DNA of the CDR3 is TGTGCCAGCAGTCCCGACACCTACGAGCAGTACTTC. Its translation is CASSPDTYEQYF.

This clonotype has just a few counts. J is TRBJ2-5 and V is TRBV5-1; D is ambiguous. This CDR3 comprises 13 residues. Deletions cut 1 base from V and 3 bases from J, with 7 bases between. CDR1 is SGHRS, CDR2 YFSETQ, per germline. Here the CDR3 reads CASSLWPEETQYF. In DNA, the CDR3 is TGCGCCAGCAGCTTGTGGCCGGAAGAGACCCAGTACTTC. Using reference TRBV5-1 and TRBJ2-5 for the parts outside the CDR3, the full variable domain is KAGVTQTPRYLIKTRGQQVTLSCSPISGHRSVSWYQQTPGQGLQFLFEYFSETQRNKGNFPGRFSGRQFSNSRSEMNVSTLELGDSALYLCASSLWPEETQYFGPGTRLLVL.

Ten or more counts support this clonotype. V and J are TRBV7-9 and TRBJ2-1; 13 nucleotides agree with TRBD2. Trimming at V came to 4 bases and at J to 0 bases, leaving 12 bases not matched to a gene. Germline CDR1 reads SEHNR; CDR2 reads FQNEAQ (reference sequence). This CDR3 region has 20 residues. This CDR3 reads CASSSRLAGGRTSSYNEQFF. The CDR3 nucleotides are TGTGCCAGCAGCTCCCGACTAGCGGGGGGCAGAACTAGCTCCTACAATGAGCAGTTCTTC.

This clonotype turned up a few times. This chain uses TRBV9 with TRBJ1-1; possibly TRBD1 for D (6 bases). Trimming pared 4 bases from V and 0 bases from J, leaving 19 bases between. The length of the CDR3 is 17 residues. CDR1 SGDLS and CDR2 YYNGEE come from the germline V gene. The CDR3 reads CASSNHIKTGLNTEAFF. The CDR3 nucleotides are TGTGCCAGCAGCAACCATATTAAGACAGGTTTGAACACTGAAGCTTTCTTT.

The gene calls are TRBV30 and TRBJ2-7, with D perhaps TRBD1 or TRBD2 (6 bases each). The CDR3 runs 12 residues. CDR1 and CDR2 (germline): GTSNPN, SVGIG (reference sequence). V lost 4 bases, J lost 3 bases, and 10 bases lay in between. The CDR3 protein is CAWNGGGYEQYF. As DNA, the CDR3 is TGTGCCTGGAACGGAGGGGGCTACGAGCAGTACTTC.

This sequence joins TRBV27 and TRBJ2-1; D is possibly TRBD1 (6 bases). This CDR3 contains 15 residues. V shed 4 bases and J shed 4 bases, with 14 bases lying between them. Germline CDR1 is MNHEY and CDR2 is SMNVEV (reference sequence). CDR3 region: CASSSAGVPYNEQFF. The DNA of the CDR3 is TGTGCCAGCAGTTCAGCAGGGGTCCCTTACAATGAGCAGTTCTTC.

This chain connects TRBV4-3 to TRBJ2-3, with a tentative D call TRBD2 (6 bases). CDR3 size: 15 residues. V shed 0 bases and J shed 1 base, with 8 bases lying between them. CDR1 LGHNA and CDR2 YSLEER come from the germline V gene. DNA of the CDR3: TGCGCCAGCAGCCAAGACGGGGGACGCACAGATACGCAGTATTTT. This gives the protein CASSQDGGRTDTQYF.

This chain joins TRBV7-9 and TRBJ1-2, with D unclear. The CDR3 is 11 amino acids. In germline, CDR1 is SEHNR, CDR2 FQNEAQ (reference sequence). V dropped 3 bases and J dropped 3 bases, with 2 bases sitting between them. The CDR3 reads CASSFDYGYTF. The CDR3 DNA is TGTGCCAGCAGCTTTGACTATGGCTACACCTTC.

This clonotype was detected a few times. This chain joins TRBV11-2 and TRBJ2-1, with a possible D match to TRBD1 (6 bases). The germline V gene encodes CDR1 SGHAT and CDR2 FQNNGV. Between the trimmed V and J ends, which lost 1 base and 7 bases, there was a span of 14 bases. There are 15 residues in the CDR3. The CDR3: CASSLGKTGLNEQFF. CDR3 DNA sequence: TGTGCCAGCAGCTTAGGAAAGACAGGTCTAAATGAGCAGTTCTTC. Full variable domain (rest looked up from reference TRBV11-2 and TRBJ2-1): EAGVAQSPRYKIIEKRQSVAFWCNPISGHATLYWYQQILGQGPKLLIQFQNNGVVDDSQLPKDRFSAERLKGVDSTLKIQPAKLEDSAVYLCASSLGKTGLNEQFFGPGTRLTVL.

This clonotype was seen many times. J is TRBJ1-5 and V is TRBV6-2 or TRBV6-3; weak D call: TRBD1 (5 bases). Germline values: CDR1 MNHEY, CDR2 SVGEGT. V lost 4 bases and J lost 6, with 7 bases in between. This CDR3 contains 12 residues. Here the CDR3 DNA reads TGTGCCAGCAGTTGGGGGGGTCAGCCCCAGCATTTT. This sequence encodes CASSWGGQPQHF.

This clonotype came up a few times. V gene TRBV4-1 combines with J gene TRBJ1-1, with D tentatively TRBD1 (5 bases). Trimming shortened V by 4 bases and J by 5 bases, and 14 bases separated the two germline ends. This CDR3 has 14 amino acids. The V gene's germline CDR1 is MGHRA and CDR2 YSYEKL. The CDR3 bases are TGCGCCAGCAGCCGACCGGGGCTGGGGACTGAAGCTTTCTTT. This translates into CASSRPGLGTEAFF.

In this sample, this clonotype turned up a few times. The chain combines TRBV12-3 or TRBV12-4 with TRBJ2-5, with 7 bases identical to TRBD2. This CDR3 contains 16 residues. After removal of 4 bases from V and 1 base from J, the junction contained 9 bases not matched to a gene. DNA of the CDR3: TGTGCCAGCAGTTGGCTTCCCTCTAGCGGCCAAGAGACCCAGTACTTC. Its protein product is CASSWLPSSGQETQYF.

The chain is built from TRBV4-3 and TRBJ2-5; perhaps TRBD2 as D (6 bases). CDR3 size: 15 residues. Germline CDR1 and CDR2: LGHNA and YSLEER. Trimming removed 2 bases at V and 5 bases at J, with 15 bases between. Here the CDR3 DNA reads TGCGCCAGCAGCCAACGTGTCATAGCGGCGGAGACCCAGTACTTC. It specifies CASSQRVIAAETQYF.

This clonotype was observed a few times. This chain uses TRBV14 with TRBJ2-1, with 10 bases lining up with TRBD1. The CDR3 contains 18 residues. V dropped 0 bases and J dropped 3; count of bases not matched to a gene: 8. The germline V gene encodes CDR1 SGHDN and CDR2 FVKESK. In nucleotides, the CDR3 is TGTGCCAGCAGCCAAGATTTCGGGACAGGGGCCTTCTACAATGAGCAGTTCTTC. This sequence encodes CASSQDFGTGAFYNEQFF.

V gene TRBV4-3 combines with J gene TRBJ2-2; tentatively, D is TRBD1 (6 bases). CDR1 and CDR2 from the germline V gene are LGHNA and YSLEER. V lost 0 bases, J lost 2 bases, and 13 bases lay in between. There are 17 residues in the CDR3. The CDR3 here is CASSQDLQQGNTGELFF. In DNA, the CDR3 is TGCGCCAGCAGCCAAGACCTACAACAGGGTAACACCGGGGAGCTGTTTTTT.

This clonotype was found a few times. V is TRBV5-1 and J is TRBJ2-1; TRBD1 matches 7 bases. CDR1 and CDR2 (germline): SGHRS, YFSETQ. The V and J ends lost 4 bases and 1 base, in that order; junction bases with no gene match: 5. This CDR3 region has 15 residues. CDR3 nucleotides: TGCGCCAGCAGCCAGGGGGTACTATCCTACAATGAGCAGTTCTTC. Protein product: CASSQGVLSYNEQFF.

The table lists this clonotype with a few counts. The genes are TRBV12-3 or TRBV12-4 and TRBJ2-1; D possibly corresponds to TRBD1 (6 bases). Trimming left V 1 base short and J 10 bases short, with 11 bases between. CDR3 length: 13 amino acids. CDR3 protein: CASSLEGGGEQFF. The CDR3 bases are TGTGCCAGCAGTTTAGAAGGGGGTGGGGAGCAGTTCTTC.

In nucleotides, the CDR3 is TGTGCCAGCAGCAGAAACGCAGGGTGGGTTGACACAGATACGCAGTATTTT. This encodes CASSRNAGWVDTDTQYF. The chain couples TRBV12-3 or TRBV12-4 to TRBJ2-3; D perhaps matches TRBD1 (5 bases). The CDR3 length is 17 residues. Deletions cut 6 bases from V and 2 bases from J, with 21 bases between.

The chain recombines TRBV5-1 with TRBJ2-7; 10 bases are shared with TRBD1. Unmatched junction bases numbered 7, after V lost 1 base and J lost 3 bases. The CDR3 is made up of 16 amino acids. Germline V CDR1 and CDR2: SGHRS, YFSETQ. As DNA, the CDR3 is TGCGCCAGCAGCTTGACCGGGACAGGGGTTAGCTACGAGCAGTACTTC. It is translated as CASSLTGTGVSYEQYF.

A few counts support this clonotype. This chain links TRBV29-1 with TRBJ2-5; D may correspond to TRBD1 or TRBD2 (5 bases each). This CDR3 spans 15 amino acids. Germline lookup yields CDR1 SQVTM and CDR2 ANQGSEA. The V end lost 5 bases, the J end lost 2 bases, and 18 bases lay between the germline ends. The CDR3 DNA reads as TGCAGCGTTCCCCCCGGGACGGAGACTCAAGAGACCCAGTACTTC. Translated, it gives CSVPPGTETQETQYF.

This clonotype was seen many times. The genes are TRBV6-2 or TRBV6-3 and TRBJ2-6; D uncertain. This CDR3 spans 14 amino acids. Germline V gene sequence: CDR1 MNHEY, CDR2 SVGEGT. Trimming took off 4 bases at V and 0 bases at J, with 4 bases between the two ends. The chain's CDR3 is CASSWDSGANVLTF. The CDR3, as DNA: TGTGCCAGCAGTTGGGACTCTGGGGCCAACGTCCTGACTTTC.

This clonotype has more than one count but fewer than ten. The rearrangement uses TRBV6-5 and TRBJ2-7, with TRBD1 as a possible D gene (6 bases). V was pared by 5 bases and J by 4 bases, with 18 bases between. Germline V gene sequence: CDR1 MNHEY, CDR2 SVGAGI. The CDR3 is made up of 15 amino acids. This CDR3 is CASSRDIQPPYEQYF. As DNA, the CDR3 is TGTGCCAGCAGTCGGGACATCCAACCCCCATACGAGCAGTACTTC.